Following are 9 T cell receptor beta chains from one sample sequenced in a study of blood T cell repertoires in COVID-19. Measured with immunoSEQ multiplex PCR; TCRdb has only the in-frame clones, and not every one. The data show about 130,000 clones, roughly 80% seen once. Material for sequencing was peripheral blood. These receptors all stem from a man aged 80 or over with COVID-19, enrolled during active disease.

The chain couples TRBV19 to TRBJ2-3; TRBD2 is a possible D gene (6 bases). The CDR3 extends over 18 amino acids. Trimming cost V 3 bases and J 0 bases, with 19 bases left between them. Germline V lookup: CDR1 LNHDA, CDR2 SQIVND (reference sequence). CDR3 in DNA: TGTGCCAGTAGTATTCGGGCTTGGGCTAGCGATAGCACAGATACGCAGTATTTT. The encoded protein is CASSIRAWASDSTDTQYF.

V gene TRBV11-1 combines with J gene TRBJ2-3; TRBD2 matches at 8 bases. This CDR3 spans 14 amino acids. V was pared by 5 bases and J by 2 bases, with 3 bases of the junction left unmatched. Looked up from germline, CDR1 is SGHAT and CDR2 is FQDESV (reference sequence). CDR3 sequence (DNA): TGTGCCAGCAGCCCGACTAGCGTCACAGATACGCAGTATTTT. Its translation is CASSPTSVTDTQYF.

The chain uses TRBV28 and TRBJ1-5, with TRBD1 matching 8 bases. Germline-derived CDR1 and CDR2 are MDHEN and SYDVKM. CDR3 length: 17 residues. V lost 3 bases, J lost 1 base, and 8 bases stayed unmatched. This chain's CDR3 is CASSLWGQGASNQPQHF. The CDR3 DNA reads as TGTGCCAGCAGTTTGTGGGGCCAGGGGGCAAGCAATCAGCCCCAGCATTTT.

The rearrangement joins TRBV3-1 (or the pseudogene TRBV3-2) to TRBJ2-1; 13 positions agree with TRBD2. The V segment lost 4 bases and the J segment 0 bases; nucleotides outside the gene matches: 6. CDR1 LGHDT and CDR2 YNNKEL come from the germline V gene (reference sequence). The CDR3 has 18 residues. The CDR3 nucleotides are TGTGCCAGCAGCCCGACTAGCGGGAGGCGGAGCTCCTACAATGAGCAGTTCTTC. The encoded protein is CASSPTSGRRSSYNEQFF.

The rearrangement joins TRBV4-3 to TRBJ1-2; 10 bases are a match to TRBD1. J was trimmed by 3 bases and V by 4 bases; bases with no gene match: 5. This CDR3 comprises 15 residues. Germline V CDR1 and CDR2: LGHNA, YSLEER. The CDR3 region is CASSPGQGIHYGYTF. CDR3 DNA: TGCGCCAGCAGCCCGGGACAGGGGATTCACTATGGCTACACCTTC.

This clone was counted only a few times. The chain has TRBV28 and TRBJ2-7; 12 nucleotides line up with TRBD2. In germline, CDR1 is MDHEN, CDR2 SYDVKM. V shed 6 bases, J shed 3 bases, and the junction held 9 bases outside the gene matches. The CDR3 totals 16 residues. The CDR3 coding sequence is TGTGCCAGCAGCTGGTCCGGGACTAGCGGGCGCTACGAGCAGTACTTC. Protein product: CASSWSGTSGRYEQYF.

There are a few counts of this clone. The chain employs TRBV10-1 and TRBJ2-7, with 13 bases aligning to TRBD2. With V trimmed by 6 bases and J by 6 bases, 11 bases remained unmatched. Germline V lookup: CDR1 WNHNN, CDR2 SYGVQD (reference sequence). The CDR3 has 16 residues. CDR3 sequence: CASSTGTSGECGEQYF. Here the CDR3 DNA reads TGCGCCAGCAGCACCGGGACTAGCGGGGAGTGTGGCGAGCAGTACTTC.

This clone was counted only a few times. The chain uses TRBV29-1 and TRBJ2-7; D call uncertain. Germline loops: CDR1 SQVTM, CDR2 ANQGSEA. The CDR3 is 11 amino acids. Trimming cost V 7 bases and J 4 bases, with 11 bases left between them. CDR3 in DNA: TGCAGCGGAGGCTCTGGGTACGAGCAGTACTTC. Translation: CSGGSGYEQYF.

This chain links TRBV6-2 or TRBV6-3 with TRBJ2-1; TRBD2 matches at 12 bases. This CDR3 is built from 20 residues. The germline V gene encodes CDR1 MNHEY and CDR2 SVGEGT. Losses at the gene ends were 3 bases for V and 5 bases for J; bases not matched to a gene: 17. The CDR3 region is CASSYNLRLAGVIVNNEQFF. The DNA for the CDR3 is TGTGCCAGCAGTTATAACCTCCGACTAGCGGGAGTCATCGTTAACAATGAGCAGTTCTTC.